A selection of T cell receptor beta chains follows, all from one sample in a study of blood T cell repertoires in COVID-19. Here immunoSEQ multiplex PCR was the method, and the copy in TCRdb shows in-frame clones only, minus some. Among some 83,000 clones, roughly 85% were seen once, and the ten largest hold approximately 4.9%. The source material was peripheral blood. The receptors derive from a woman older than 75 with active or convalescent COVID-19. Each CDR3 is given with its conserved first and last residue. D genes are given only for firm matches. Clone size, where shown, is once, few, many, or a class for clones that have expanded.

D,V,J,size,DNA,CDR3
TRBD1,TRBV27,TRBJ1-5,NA,TGTGCCAGCGGCTCCGGGACAGGGGGCTCCGTCGGCAATCAGCCCCAGCATTTT,CASGSGTGGSVGNQPQHF
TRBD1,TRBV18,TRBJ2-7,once,TGTGCCAGCTCACCAATCGGGACAGGGGTGCGCGAGCAGTACTTC,CASSPIGTGVREQYF
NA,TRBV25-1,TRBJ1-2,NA,TGTGCCAGCAGTGAATTTCGGCAGGGCAGCTATGGCTACACCTTC,CASSEFRQGSYGYTF
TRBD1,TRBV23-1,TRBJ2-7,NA,TGCGCCAGCAGTCCAATGGGGACAGGCTGCTCCTACGAGCAGTACTTC,CASSPMGTGCSYEQYF
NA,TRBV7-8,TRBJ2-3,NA,TGTGCCAGCAGCTTAGTGCCGGGGGACCCAGCAGATACGCAGTATTTT,CASSLVPGDPADTQYF
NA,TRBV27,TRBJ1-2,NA,TGTGCCAGCAGAAAGGTGGGGGGCTATGGCTACACCTTC,CASRKVGGYGYTF
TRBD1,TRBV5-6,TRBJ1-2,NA,TGTGCCAGCATCCCTAGGACAGGGGGCGGAGGCTACACCTTC,CASIPRTGGGGYTF
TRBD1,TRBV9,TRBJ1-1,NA,TGTGCCAGCAGCGCATTGACAGGGGGCATCGACACTGAAGCTTTCTTT,CASSALTGGIDTEAFF
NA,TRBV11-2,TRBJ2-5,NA,TGTGCCAGCAAAGCCCCGGGAGTTTATGAGACCCAGTACTTC,CASKAPGVYETQYF
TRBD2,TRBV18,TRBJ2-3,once,TGTGCCAGCTCACCATACACGATCGGGGGGGCCGGGGATACGCAGTATTTT,CASSPYTIGGAGDTQYF
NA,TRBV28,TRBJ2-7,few,TGTGCCAGCAGTTCTGGTCCTAGAGCCTACGAGCAGTACTTC,CASSSGPRAYEQYF
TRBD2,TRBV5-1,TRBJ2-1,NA,TGCGCCAGCAGCTTGGCCGCCGCGGGGGGCTACAATGAGCAGTTCTTC,CASSLAAAGGYNEQFF
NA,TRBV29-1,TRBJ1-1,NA,TGCAGCGTTGTACGACAGGAGAGAACTGAAGCTTTCTTT,CSVVRQERTEAFF
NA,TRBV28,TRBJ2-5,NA,TGTGCCAGCAGCCCTGGAGGGAACCAAGAGACCCAGTACTTC,CASSPGGNQETQYF
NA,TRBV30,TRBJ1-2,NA,TGTGCCAGTTCAACAGGGAGAGGCTACACCTTC,CASSTGRGYTF
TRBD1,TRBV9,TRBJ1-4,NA,TGTGCCAGCAGCGTAGCTACCGGGGACAGGGGGCGGGAAAAACTGTTTTTT,CASSVATGDRGREKLFF
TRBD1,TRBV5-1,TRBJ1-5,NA,TGCGCCAGCAGCTTGGGACAGGGGGTTGCGGAGCCCCAGCATTTT,CASSLGQGVAEPQHF
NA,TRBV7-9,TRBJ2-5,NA,TGTGCCACCGCGCCTGGAGGGGGCGTAGAGACCCAGTACTTC,CATAPGGGVETQYF
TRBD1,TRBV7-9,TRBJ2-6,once,TGTGCCAGCAGCGAACAGGGGTCTGGGGCCAACGTCCTGACTTTC,CASSEQGSGANVLTF
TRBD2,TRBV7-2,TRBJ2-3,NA,TGTGCCAGCAGGAGACTAGCGGGGGGCACAGATACGCAGTATTTT,CASRRLAGGTDTQYF
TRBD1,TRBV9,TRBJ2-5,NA,TGTGCCAGCAGCGTAAGGACAGGGGCGTGGGAGACCCAGTACTTC,CASSVRTGAWETQYF
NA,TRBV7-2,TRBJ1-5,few,TGTGCCAGCAGCTTGACAGGCCGCGCAATTCAGCCCCAGCATTTT,CASSLTGRAIQPQHF
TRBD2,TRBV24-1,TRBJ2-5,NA,TGTGCCACCAGTGATCCAGGGACTAAACAAGAGACCCAGTACTTC,CATSDPGTKQETQYF